Following are 24 T cell receptor beta chains from one sample sequenced in a study of blood T cell repertoires in COVID-19. Profiled with immunoSEQ multiplex PCR; TCRdb holds only in-frame clones, not every one. The sample includes approximately 330,000 clones, 85% to 90% seen only once; the top ten take more than 9%. The sequenced sample was PBMCs or T cells enriched from blood (not recorded which). The receptors come from a woman in her twenties or thirties who had recovered from COVID-19.

This chain connects TRBV6-4 to TRBJ2-3; 8 bases match TRBD2. The CDR3 is 16 residues long. Germline CDR1 MRHNA, CDR2 SNTAGT. Trimming removed 0 bases from V and 7 bases from J; junction bases left unmatched: 9. CDR3 nucleotides: TGTGCCAGCAGTGACTCCCCAGCGGGAGACCTTTATACGCAGTATTTT. This codes for CASSDSPAGDLYTQYF.

CDR3 nucleotides: TGTGCCAGTTCTAGGACTAGCGGGAGAGGTAATTCGTACGAGCAGTACTTC. Translation gives CASSRTSGRGNSYEQYF. The V and J genes are TRBV19 and TRBJ2-7, with TRBD2 matching 13 bases. CDR1 is LNHDA, CDR2 SQIVND, per germline (reference sequence). Unmatched junction bases numbered 14, after V lost 8 bases and J lost 4 bases. This CDR3 has 17 residues.

The genes are TRBV11-2 and TRBJ1-2, with 9 bases lining up with TRBD1. V was clipped by 0 bases and J by 4 bases; unmatched bases: 9. Germline loops: CDR1 SGHAT, CDR2 FQNNGV. This CDR3 region has 17 residues. The chain's CDR3 is CASSLDQWTGVSYGYTF. CDR3 DNA: TGTGCCAGCAGCTTAGATCAGTGGACAGGGGTTTCCTATGGCTACACCTTC.

The V gene is TRBV27, the J gene TRBJ2-7; weak D call: TRBD2 (6 bases). This CDR3 comprises 14 residues. Trimming pared 2 bases from V and 4 bases from J, leaving 12 bases between. Germline CDR1 is MNHEY and CDR2 is SMNVEV (reference sequence). DNA of the CDR3: TGTGCCAGCAGTTTACGGGACTCGGAGTACGAGCAGTACTTC. The encoded protein is CASSLRDSEYEQYF.

The chain is built from TRBV28 and TRBJ1-5; 9 bases agree with TRBD1. Trimming removed 7 bases from V and 6 bases from J; junction bases left unmatched: 7. CDR3 length equals 14 residues. The germline V gene encodes CDR1 MDHEN and CDR2 SYDVKM. The CDR3 region is CASILDRGGQPQHF. The DNA for the CDR3 is TGTGCCAGCATCTTGGACAGGGGCGGTCAGCCCCAGCATTTT.

This clone was counted once. This chain uses TRBV28 with TRBJ2-1, with 12 bases aligning to TRBD2. This CDR3 has 16 amino acids. J lost 7 bases, V lost 5 bases, and 9 bases had no gene match. Germline loops: CDR1 MDHEN, CDR2 SYDVKM. CDR3: CASSISLAGGQNEQFF. CDR3 nucleotides: TGTGCCAGCAGTATATCCCTAGCGGGAGGGCAAAATGAGCAGTTCTTC.

The chain joins TRBV10-1 to TRBJ2-7; TRBD2 agrees at 9 bases. Per germline, CDR1 WNHNN and CDR2 SYGVQD (reference sequence). The V segment lost 3 bases and the J segment 6 bases; nucleotides outside the gene matches: 24. The CDR3 is 20 amino acids. Here the CDR3 DNA reads TGCGCCAGCAGTGAATACGCTCTGGCGGGAGGGCCATGGCAGGTTTCCGAGCAGTACTTC. Encoded protein: CASSEYALAGGPWQVSEQYF.

This chain links TRBV21-1 with TRBJ2-7; the D call of TRBD1 is as the table states it, not checked on the DNA. TRBV21-1 is flagged as a pseudogene. The CDR3 runs to 14 residues. The CDR3 bases are TGTGCCAGCAGACAAAGGGACAGGGGGTACGAGCAGTACTTC. Protein sequence: CASRQRDRGYEQYF.

The V call is TRBV29-1, the J call TRBJ1-1; no firm D call. The germline V and J ends were trimmed by 7 bases and 1 base, with 19 bases remaining between them. Germline V lookup: CDR1 SQVTM, CDR2 ANQGSEA. The CDR3 spans 15 residues. The chain's CDR3 is CSAHRGILGNTEAFF. CDR3 in DNA: TGCAGCGCCCACCGCGGGATTTTGGGGAACACTGAAGCTTTCTTT. The full variable domain, with the rest looked up from reference TRBV29-1 and TRBJ1-1, is SAVISQKPSRDICQRGTSLTIQCQVDSQVTMMFWYRQQPGQSLTLIATANQGSEATYESGFVIDKFPISRPNLTFSTLTVSNMSPEDSSIYLCSAHRGILGNTEAFFGQGTRLTVV.

CDR3 sequence reads: CASSTSAGGDQPQHF. The CDR3 DNA follows: TGTGCCAGCAGCACCTCGGCAGGAGGGGATCAGCCCCAGCATTTT. V is TRBV7-2 and J is TRBJ1-5; a possible D gene is TRBD1 (5 bases). This CDR3 comprises 15 residues. Trimming took 5 bases from V and 5 from J, leaving 16 bases between them. The germline V gene has CDR1 SGHTA and CDR2 FQGNSA.

This chain uses TRBV7-9 with TRBJ1-2, with a tentative D call TRBD1 (6 bases). The CDR3 runs 16 residues. CDR1 SEHNR and CDR2 FQNEAQ come from the germline V gene (reference sequence). The germline V and J ends were trimmed by 5 bases and 2 bases, with 18 bases remaining between them. As DNA, the CDR3 is TGTGCCAGCAGCGAAGGTACGACAGGAGTAAACTATGGCTACACCTTC. The encoded protein is CASSEGTTGVNYGYTF.

The rearrangement uses TRBV19 and TRBJ1-1; no definite D call. Germline V gene sequence: CDR1 LNHDA, CDR2 SQIVND (reference sequence). CDR3 size: 13 residues. V dropped 3 bases and J dropped 5 bases, with 10 bases sitting between them. CDR3 loop: CASSMDWQTEAFF. The CDR3 DNA reads TGTGCCAGTAGTATGGACTGGCAAACTGAAGCTTTCTTT.

The chain uses TRBV10-3 and TRBJ2-3, with D possibly being TRBD2 (6 bases). Trimming removed 4 bases from V and 0 bases from J, with 8 bases in between. The germline V gene encodes CDR1 ENHRY and CDR2 SYGVKD. This CDR3 spans 14 amino acids. CDR3 amino acids: CAISGLGSTDTQYF. The CDR3 nucleotides are TGTGCCATCAGTGGACTAGGGAGCACAGATACGCAGTATTTT.

The J gene is TRBJ1-5, the V gene TRBV5-1; a possible D gene is TRBD1 (6 bases). V was clipped by 5 bases and J by 4 bases, with 16 bases between them. This CDR3 spans 15 amino acids. The germline V gene encodes CDR1 SGHRS and CDR2 YFSETQ. The CDR3 loop reads CASRPSGDPNQPQHF. CDR3 nucleotide sequence: TGCGCCAGCAGACCCTCAGGGGATCCAAATCAGCCCCAGCATTTT.

The rearrangement uses TRBV27 and TRBJ2-2, with 8 positions matching TRBD2. The CDR3 runs to 15 residues. From germline, CDR1 is MNHEY and CDR2 SMNVEV (reference sequence). V trimming: 3 bases; J trimming: 7 bases; junction bases outside the gene matches: 7. The CDR3 loop is CASSLWLAGGGELFF. The CDR3 nucleotides read TGTGCCAGCAGTTTGTGGCTAGCGGGCGGCGGGGAGCTGTTTTTT.

The chain uses TRBV18 and TRBJ1-4; 8 nucleotides line up with TRBD1. The length of the CDR3 is 14 residues. The V gene's germline CDR1 is KGHSH and CDR2 LQKENI. V was clipped by 3 bases and J by 7 bases; unmatched bases: 4. The CDR3 here is CASSPGQGSEKLFF. The CDR3 DNA sequence: TGTGCCAGCTCACCTGGACAGGGTAGTGAAAAACTGTTTTTT.

This chain joins TRBV2 and TRBJ2-7; 7 positions match TRBD2. Germline V CDR1 and CDR2: SNHLY, FYNNEI. This CDR3 has 14 amino acids. With 5 bases clipped from V and 5 bases from J, the junction kept 9 bases outside the gene matches. The CDR3 sequence is CASSLGLVDHEQYF. The CDR3 DNA is TGTGCCAGCAGTTTAGGACTAGTGGACCACGAGCAGTACTTC. Using reference TRBV2 and TRBJ2-7 for the parts outside the CDR3, the full variable domain is EPEVTQTPSHQVTQMGQEVILRCVPISNHLYFYWYRQILGQKVEFLVSFYNNEISEKSEIFDDQFSVERPDGSNFTLKIRSTKLEDSAMYFCASSLGLVDHEQYFGPGTRLTVT.

This clone was counted a few times. V usage is TRBV7-9 and J usage is TRBJ1-4; TRBD1 matches 8 bases. The germline V gene encodes CDR1 SEHNR and CDR2 FQNEAQ (reference sequence). CDR3 length: 15 residues. With V trimmed by 5 bases and J by 8 bases, 10 bases remained unmatched. In DNA, the CDR3 is TGTGCCAGCAGCGCCCGGACAGGGACCCACGAAAAACTGTTTTTT. This codes for CASSARTGTHEKLFF.

The chain employs TRBV24-1 and TRBJ2-2; D unresolved. Germline loops: CDR1 KGHDR, CDR2 SFDVKD. The length of the CDR3 is 17 residues. The V and J ends lost 3 bases and 1 base respectively, with 14 bases between them. CDR3 nucleotide sequence: TGTGCCACCAGTGATACCAGTTTTACCTTGAACACCGGGGAGCTGTTTTTT. Protein product: CATSDTSFTLNTGELFF.

The rearrangement joins TRBV5-4 to TRBJ2-7; 9 bases agree with TRBD2. The CDR3 is 15 residues long. Germline V gene data show CDR1 as SGHNT and CDR2 as YYREEE (reference sequence). V trimming: 3 bases; J trimming: 4 bases; junction bases outside the gene matches: 8. The CDR3 sequence is CASSWGAGGTYEQYF. CDR3 sequence (DNA): TGTGCCAGCAGCTGGGGGGCGGGAGGGACTTACGAGCAGTACTTC.

The DNA of the CDR3 is TGCGCCAGCAGCCCCACCGTGGTTCGACGGGAGGGCCTCCATGAGCAGTTCTTC. It translates to CASSPTVVRREGLHEQFF. V is TRBV5-1 and J is TRBJ2-1, with 8 bases aligning to TRBD2. CDR1 SGHRS and CDR2 YFSETQ come from the germline V gene. CDR3 length equals 18 residues. The trim removed 4 bases at V and 8 bases at J, leaving 20 bases unmatched.

V is TRBV28 and J is TRBJ1-3, with 9 bases lining up with TRBD1. The CDR3 consists of 15 residues. Losses at the gene ends were 2 bases for V and 1 base for J; bases not matched to a gene: 0. Germline V lookup: CDR1 MDHEN, CDR2 SYDVKM. The CDR3 spells CASSLGTGSGNTIYF. CDR3 DNA: TGTGCCAGCAGTTTAGGGACAGGGTCTGGAAACACCATATATTTT.

V and J are TRBV7-9 and TRBJ1-1; perhaps TRBD1 as D (5 bases). This CDR3 region has 14 residues. Germline values: CDR1 SEHNR, CDR2 FQNEAQ (reference sequence). V lost 1 base and J lost 5, with 11 bases in between. CDR3 nucleotide sequence: TGTGCCAGCAGCTTAGTCCAGGGTGCGACTGAAGCTTTCTTT. The encoded protein is CASSLVQGATEAFF.

Turning to this clone: The sample has other DNA sequences that encode this CDR3 too. This chain joins TRBV24-1 and TRBJ1-1, with TRBD1 matching over 10 bases. Germline V gives CDR1 KGHDR, CDR2 SFDVKD. This CDR3 comprises 13 residues. V lost 4 bases and J lost 8; bases outside the gene matches: 3. CDR3 protein: CATSDPDRGEAFF. The CDR3 coding sequence is TGTGCCACCAGTGACCCGGACAGGGGGGAAGCTTTCTTT.